This is a list of T cell receptor beta chains from one sample in a study of blood T cell repertoires in COVID-19. Generated by immunoSEQ multiplex PCR, the TCRdb table keeps only in-frame clones and is missing some. The table shows about 440,000 clones, with 90% occurring only once. Input material: PBMCs or T cells enriched from blood (not recorded which). The receptors stem from a man younger than 30 who had recovered from COVID-19. CDR3s include the opening cysteine and the closing phenylalanine or tryptophan. Each record gives: clone size, J gene, D gene, V gene, CDR3 protein, CDR3 DNA. D genes are given only for firm matches. A clone size is listed for some rows: how often the clone was seen (once, few, many), or a class if it is expanded.

.,TRBJ1-3,.,TRBV11-2,CASRQRTGAGVDTIYF,TGTGCCAGCAGGCAAAGAACAGGAGCGGGGGTAGACACCATATATTTT
.,TRBJ2-3,.,TRBV5-1,CASRTATSTDTQYF,TGCGCCAGCCGGACAGCCACTAGCACAGATACGCAGTATTTT
.,TRBJ1-2,TRBD1,TRBV5-4,CASSQWGTGGRGYTF,TGTGCCAGCAGCCAGTGGGGTACAGGGGGCAGAGGCTACACCTTC
.,TRBJ1-1,TRBD1,TRBV5-1,CASSLEQGSDTEAFF,TGCGCCAGCAGCTTGGAACAGGGGTCGGACACTGAAGCTTTCTTT
.,TRBJ1-2,TRBD1,TRBV9,CASSVQTGGGYGYTF,TGTGCCAGCAGCGTCCAGACAGGGGGCGGCTATGGCTACACCTTC
once,TRBJ2-1,.,TRBV12-3/TRBV12-4,CASRISDPEQFF,TGTGCCAGCCGGATTAGCGATCCTGAGCAGTTCTTC
.,TRBJ1-1,.,TRBV29-1,CSVESVGAEAFF,TGCAGCGTTGAGTCCGTGGGAGCTGAAGCTTTCTTT
.,TRBJ1-1,TRBD1,TRBV6-5,CASSYTSGTANTEAFF,TGTGCCAGCAGTTACACTTCCGGGACAGCGAACACTGAAGCTTTCTTT
.,TRBJ1-4,.,TRBV12-5,CASGGGQGNEKLFF,TGTGCTAGTGGCGGGGGGCAGGGAAATGAAAAACTGTTTTTT
few,TRBJ1-1,TRBD1,TRBV4-1,CASSQDPTTAGGEAFF,TGCGCCAGCAGCCAAGATCCAACGACGGCAGGGGGCGAAGCTTTCTTT
.,TRBJ1-2,.,TRBV19,CASSIPPIGYGYTF,TGTGCCAGTAGTATACCCCCCATCGGCTATGGCTACACCTTC
.,TRBJ1-5,.,TRBV28,CASSVTGGNQPQHF,TGTGCCAGCAGTGTGACAGGTGGCAATCAGCCCCAGCATTTT
once,TRBJ2-5,.,TRBV19,CASSISLQETQYF,TGTGCCAGTAGTATTTCCCTCCAAGAGACCCAGTACTTC
few,TRBJ1-1,TRBD1,TRBV3-1/TRBV3-2,CASSDDRGGSNTEAFF,TGTGCCAGCAGCGACGACAGGGGTGGATCGAACACTGAAGCTTTCTTT
.,TRBJ1-4,.,TRBV5-1,CASSFGGEVNEKLFF,TGCGCCAGCAGCTTCGGTGGAGAAGTTAATGAAAAACTGTTTTTT
.,TRBJ2-7,TRBD2,TRBV5-3,CARRPWDPPGLAGGLPYEQYF,TGTGCCAGAAGGCCTTGGGATCCACCGGGACTAGCGGGAGGCCTCCCCTACGAGCAGTACTTC
.,TRBJ1-2,.,TRBV28,CASSSILRGYTF,TGTGCCAGCAGTTCCATCCTAAGAGGCTACACCTTC
.,TRBJ1-6,.,TRBV9,CASRDKRSNSPLHF,TGTGCCAGCAGGGACAAAAGGTCAAATTCACCCCTCCACTTT
.,TRBJ1-6,TRBD1,TRBV10-3,CAISGDSASPLHF,TGTGCCATCAGCGGGGACAGCGCTTCACCCCTCCACTTT
.,TRBJ1-1,.,TRBV7-8,CASRPTEMNTEAFF,TGTGCCAGCAGGCCGACAGAGATGAACACTGAAGCTTTCTTT
.,TRBJ2-2,TRBD1,TRBV4-2,CASRSDRGNTGELFF,TGTGCCAGCAGATCGGACAGGGGGAACACCGGGGAGCTGTTTTTT
.,TRBJ1-2,.,TRBV5-4,CASSGPTGLNYGYTF,TGTGCCAGCAGCGGCCCCACCGGGTTGAACTATGGCTACACCTTC
.,TRBJ2-2,.,TRBV7-2,CASSLAPLARGELFF,TGTGCCAGCAGCTTAGCGCCGTTGGCAAGAGGGGAGCTGTTTTTT
few,TRBJ2-7,.,TRBV4-1,CASRGAHGGYEQYF,TGCGCCAGCAGGGGGGCCCATGGGGGCTACGAGCAGTACTTC
.,TRBJ2-4,TRBD2,TRBV9,CASSVGTSGSGNIQYF,TGTGCCAGCAGCGTAGGGACTAGCGGGAGTGGCAACATTCAGTACTTC
.,TRBJ1-6,.,TRBV11-2,CASSLGFLDSPLHF,TGTGCCAGCAGCTTAGGTTTCCTCGATTCACCCCTCCACTTT
.,TRBJ1-4,.,TRBV6-5,CASSYSGRGADEKLFF,TGTGCCAGCAGTTACTCTGGGCGAGGAGCGGATGAAAAACTGTTTTTT
.,TRBJ1-5,.,TRBV7-9,CASSLGPGRSNQPQHF,TGTGCCAGCAGCTTAGGACCAGGGCGTAGCAATCAGCCCCAGCATTTT
.,TRBJ1-4,.,TRBV5-8,CASSPGFRSNEKLFF,TGTGCCAGCAGCCCAGGGTTTCGGTCTAATGAAAAACTGTTTTTT
.,TRBJ2-3,.,TRBV29-1,CSVISSTGPSTDTQYF,TGCAGCGTTATTAGTTCGACAGGACCTAGCACAGATACGCAGTATTTT
.,TRBJ2-6,TRBD1,TRBV7-8,CASRTGAGANVLTF,TGTGCCAGCAGGACAGGGGCTGGGGCCAACGTCCTGACTTTC
.,TRBJ1-6,.,TRBV14,CASSQGIQGLYNSPLHF,TGTGCCAGCAGCCAAGGGATCCAGGGGCTTTATAATTCACCCCTCCACTTT